These 13 T cell receptor beta chains came from one sample sequenced in a study of blood T cell repertoires in COVID-19. Some clones are missing from TCRdb's copy, which holds only in-frame ones; the method was immunoSEQ multiplex PCR. The profile covers around 140,000 clones, with more than 80% appearing a single time and around 15% taken by the ten largest. The sample consisted of peripheral blood. Every receptor here comes from a man between 18 and 35 years old with COVID-19, enrolled during active disease.

J is TRBJ2-1 and V is TRBV7-9; TRBD2 is a possible D gene (5 bases). The ends were cut back, 1 base at V and 0 bases at J, with 13 bases in the middle. The CDR3 covers 17 residues. Germline V CDR1 and CDR2: SEHNR, FQNEAQ (reference sequence). CDR3 region: CASSLVASHTSYNEQFF. The CDR3 DNA follows: TGTGCCAGCAGCTTAGTGGCTAGCCATACCTCCTACAATGAGCAGTTCTTC.

The gene calls are TRBV28 and TRBJ2-1; TRBD2 agrees at 10 bases. CDR1 MDHEN and CDR2 SYDVKM come from the germline V gene. There are 17 residues in the CDR3. J was trimmed by 4 bases and V by 3 bases; bases with no gene match: 9. The CDR3 protein is CASSLSSVTSGYNEQFF. The CDR3 bases are TGTGCCAGCAGTTTGTCAAGCGTGACTAGCGGGTACAATGAGCAGTTCTTC.

The rearrangement joins TRBV25-1 to TRBJ2-2; no firm D call. V was trimmed by 4 bases and J by 6 bases, leaving 15 bases between them. Germline V CDR1 and CDR2: MGHDK, SYGVNS. This CDR3 is built from 15 residues. CDR3 sequence reads: CASSGPPGRSGELFF. The CDR3 DNA follows: TGTGCCAGCAGTGGTCCCCCAGGCAGGTCCGGGGAGCTGTTTTTT. Using reference TRBV25-1 and TRBJ2-2 for the parts outside the CDR3, the full variable domain is EADIYQTPRYLVIGTGKKITLECSQTMGHDKMYWYQQDPGMELHLIHYSYGVNSTEKGDLSSESTVSRIRTEHFPLTLESARPSHTSQYLCASSGPPGRSGELFFGEGSRLTVL.

The chain links TRBV4-1 to TRBJ2-1; D remains ambiguous. This CDR3 is 15 amino acids long. V lost 3 bases to trimming and J lost 2 bases, with 11 bases between them. Germline assignment: CDR1 MGHRA and CDR2 YSYEKL. The CDR3 nucleotides read TGCGCCAGCAGCCATTCTACCATCGCCTACAATGAGCAGTTCTTC. It codes for CASSHSTIAYNEQFF.

CDR3 amino acids: CASSSLGGSPLHF. The CDR3, as DNA: TGTGCCAGCAGTTCCCTCGGGGGGTCACCCCTCCACTTT. The chain employs TRBV12-3 or TRBV12-4 and TRBJ1-6; perhaps TRBD1 as D (5 bases). Trimming took off 4 bases at V and 10 bases at J, with 11 bases between the two ends. CDR3 length: 13 residues.

The chain recombines TRBV5-8 with TRBJ1-6; D remains unclear. Trimming cost V 7 bases and J 8 bases, with 19 bases left between them. Germline CDR1 and CDR2: SGHTS and YDEGEE. This CDR3 is built from 15 residues. The CDR3 region has the DNA TGTGCCAGCCAAGCTTTGGGAGGGAGGGATTCACCCCTCCACTTT. Its protein product is CASQALGGRDSPLHF.

V gene TRBV9 combines with J gene TRBJ1-3; 7 bases line up with TRBD1. V shed 0 bases, J shed 2 bases, and the junction held 2 bases outside the gene matches. The CDR3 has 15 residues. Looked up from germline, CDR1 is SGDLS and CDR2 is YYNGEE. The CDR3 DNA is TGTGCCAGCAGCGTAGCTGGGACAGCTGGAAACACCATATATTTT. Its translation is CASSVAGTAGNTIYF.

The rearrangement uses TRBV12-3 or TRBV12-4 and TRBJ2-7, with 7 bases identical to TRBD2. J was trimmed by 2 bases and V by 6 bases; bases with no gene match: 4. The CDR3 is 13 amino acids. CDR3 DNA sequence: TGTGCCAGCAGGCTAGCGGCCACCTACGAGCAGTACTTC. Translated, it gives CASRLAATYEQYF.

The chain recombines TRBV28 with TRBJ1-4; 10 bases align to TRBD1. The CDR3 spans 17 residues. Germline V gives CDR1 MDHEN, CDR2 SYDVKM. V shed 5 bases, J shed 4 bases, and the junction held 10 bases outside the gene matches. The DNA of the CDR3 is TGTGCCAGCAGTCCCCGTGGGACAGGGGTCGTTAATGAAAAACTGTTTTTT. Protein sequence: CASSPRGTGVVNEKLFF. Filled out from reference TRBV28 and TRBJ1-4, the complete variable domain reads DVKVTQSSRYLVKRTGEKVFLECVQDMDHENMFWYRQDPGLGLRLIYFSYDVKMKEKGDIPEGYSVSREKKERFSLILESASTNQTSMYLCASSPRGTGVVNEKLFFGSGTQLSVL.

The chain carries TRBV2 and TRBJ2-7, with TRBD2 matching 10 bases. The CDR3 contains 18 residues. With 4 bases clipped from V and 1 base from J, the junction kept 13 bases outside the gene matches. Germline CDR1 is SNHLY and CDR2 is FYNNEI. DNA of the CDR3: TGTGCCAGCAGTGCTTCGGTAGCGGGAGGCCCGGGATCCTACGAGCAGTACTTC. As protein: CASSASVAGGPGSYEQYF.

CDR3 bases: TGTGCCAGCAGCAAGGGAGGACTAGTAGTGTACGAGCAGTACTTC. Protein product: CASSKGGLVVYEQYF. The chain is built from TRBV21-1 and TRBJ2-7; TRBD2, the table's D call, was not compared with the DNA. TRBV21-1 is noted as a pseudogene. The CDR3 consists of 15 residues.

The gene calls are TRBV27 and TRBJ1-5; D call uncertain. Per the germline V gene, CDR1 is MNHEY and CDR2 is SMNVEV (reference sequence). The V gene lost 5 bases and the J gene lost 1 base, with 9 bases spanning the gap. This CDR3 contains 14 residues. The CDR3 region has the DNA TGTGCCAGCAGTCCCCGGTTAAGCAATCAGCCCCAGCATTTT. It codes for CASSPRLSNQPQHF.

This CDR3 reads CASTMTGGNTEAFF. As DNA, the CDR3 is TGCGCCAGCACCATGACAGGGGGCAACACTGAAGCTTTCTTT. The chain recombines TRBV5-1 with TRBJ1-1; 10 bases agree with TRBD1. This CDR3 has 14 residues. Germline V gene sequence: CDR1 SGHRS, CDR2 YFSETQ. With V trimmed by 6 bases and J by 2 bases, 4 bases remained unmatched. The variable domain in full, completed from reference TRBV5-1 and TRBJ1-1, reads KAGVTQTPRYLIKTRGQQVTLSCSPISGHRSVSWYQQTPGQGLQFLFEYFSETQRNKGNFPGRFSGRQFSNSRSEMNVSTLELGDSALYLCASTMTGGNTEAFFGQGTRLTVV.